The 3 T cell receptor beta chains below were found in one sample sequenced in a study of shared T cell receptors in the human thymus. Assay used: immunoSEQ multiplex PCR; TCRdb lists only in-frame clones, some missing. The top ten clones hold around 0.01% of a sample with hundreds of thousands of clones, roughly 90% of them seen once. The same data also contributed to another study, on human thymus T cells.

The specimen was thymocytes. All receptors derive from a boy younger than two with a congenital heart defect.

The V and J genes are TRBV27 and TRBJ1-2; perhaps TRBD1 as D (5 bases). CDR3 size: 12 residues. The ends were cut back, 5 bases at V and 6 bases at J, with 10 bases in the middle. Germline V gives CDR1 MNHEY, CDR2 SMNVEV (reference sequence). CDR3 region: CASSLGGNGYTF. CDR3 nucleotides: TGTGCCAGCAGTCTCGGGGGGAATGGCTACACCTTC.

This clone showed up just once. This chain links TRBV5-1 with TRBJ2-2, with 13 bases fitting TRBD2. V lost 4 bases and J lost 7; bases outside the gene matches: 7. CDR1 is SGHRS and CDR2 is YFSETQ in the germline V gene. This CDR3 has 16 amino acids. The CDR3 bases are TGCGCCAGCAGCGGCACTAGCGGGAGGGCGGACGGGGAGCTGTTTTTT. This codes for CASSGTSGRADGELFF.

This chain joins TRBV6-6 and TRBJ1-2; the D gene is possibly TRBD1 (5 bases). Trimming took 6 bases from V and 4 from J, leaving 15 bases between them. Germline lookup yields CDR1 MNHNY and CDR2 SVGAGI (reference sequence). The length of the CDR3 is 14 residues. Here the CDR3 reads CASRFYPGGYGYTF. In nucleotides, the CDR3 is TGTGCCAGCAGATTTTACCCCGGGGGCTATGGCTACACCTTC.